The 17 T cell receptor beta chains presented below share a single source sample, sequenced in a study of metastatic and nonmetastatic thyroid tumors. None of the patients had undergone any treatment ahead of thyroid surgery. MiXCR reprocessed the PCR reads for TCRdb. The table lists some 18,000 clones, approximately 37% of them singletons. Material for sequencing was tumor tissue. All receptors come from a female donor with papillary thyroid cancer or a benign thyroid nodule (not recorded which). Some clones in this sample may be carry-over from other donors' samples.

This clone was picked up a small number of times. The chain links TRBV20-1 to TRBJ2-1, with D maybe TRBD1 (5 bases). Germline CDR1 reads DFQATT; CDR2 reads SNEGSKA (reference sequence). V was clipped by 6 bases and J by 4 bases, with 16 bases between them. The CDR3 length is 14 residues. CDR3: CSATTLRQYNEQFF. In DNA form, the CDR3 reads TGCAGTGCAACCACCCTCCGACAGTACAATGAGCAGTTCTTC.

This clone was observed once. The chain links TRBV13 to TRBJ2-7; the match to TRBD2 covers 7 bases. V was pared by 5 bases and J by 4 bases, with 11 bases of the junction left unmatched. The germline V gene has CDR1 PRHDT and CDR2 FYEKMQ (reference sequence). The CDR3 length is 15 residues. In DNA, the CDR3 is TGTGCCAGCAGCCGACGAGCGGGGTCCGCATACGAGCAGTACTTC. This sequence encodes CASSRRAGSAYEQYF. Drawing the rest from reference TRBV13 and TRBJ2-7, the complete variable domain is AAGVIQSPRHLIKEKRETATLKCYPIPRHDTVYWYQQGPGQDPQFLISFYEKMQSDKGSIPDRFSAQQFSDYHSELNMSSLELGDSALYFCASSRRAGSAYEQYFGPGTRLTVT.

CDR3 sequence: CASSLQDFNNSPLHF. The CDR3, as DNA: TGTGCCAGCAGCTTGCAGGACTTCAATAATTCACCCCTCCACTTT. The chain links TRBV11-2 to TRBJ1-6, with D hard to call. This CDR3 region has 15 residues. CDR1 is SGHAT and CDR2 is FQNNGV in the germline V gene. The V end lost 3 bases, the J end lost 5 bases, and 11 bases lay between the germline ends.

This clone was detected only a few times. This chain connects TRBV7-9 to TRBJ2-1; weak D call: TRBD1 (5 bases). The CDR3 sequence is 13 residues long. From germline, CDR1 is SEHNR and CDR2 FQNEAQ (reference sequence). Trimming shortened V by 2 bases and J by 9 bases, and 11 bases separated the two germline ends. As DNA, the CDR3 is TGTGCCAGCAGCTTACCAGTTCAGGGTGAGCAGTTCTTC. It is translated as CASSLPVQGEQFF.

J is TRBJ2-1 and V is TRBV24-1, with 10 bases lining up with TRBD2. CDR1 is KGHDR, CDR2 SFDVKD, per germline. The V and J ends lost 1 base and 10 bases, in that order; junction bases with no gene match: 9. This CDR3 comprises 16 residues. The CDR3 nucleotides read TGTGCCACCAGTGATTTCCTAGCGGGAGTCTTGGAGGAGCAGTTCTTC. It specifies CATSDFLAGVLEEQFF.

The CDR3 here is CASSPRLAAYEQYF. The CDR3 region has the DNA TGTGCCAGCAGTCCAAGACTAGCGGCCTACGAGCAGTACTTC. The chain has TRBV28 and TRBJ2-7, with TRBD2 matching 9 bases. Germline CDR1 and CDR2: MDHEN and SYDVKM. Unmatched junction bases numbered 4, after V lost 5 bases and J lost 2 bases. The CDR3 covers 14 residues.

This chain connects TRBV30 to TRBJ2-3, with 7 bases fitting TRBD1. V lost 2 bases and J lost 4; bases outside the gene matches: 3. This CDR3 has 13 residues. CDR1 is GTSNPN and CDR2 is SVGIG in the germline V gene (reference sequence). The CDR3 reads CAWSRTGADTQYF. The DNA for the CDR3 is TGTGCCTGGAGTAGGACAGGAGCAGATACGCAGTATTTT.

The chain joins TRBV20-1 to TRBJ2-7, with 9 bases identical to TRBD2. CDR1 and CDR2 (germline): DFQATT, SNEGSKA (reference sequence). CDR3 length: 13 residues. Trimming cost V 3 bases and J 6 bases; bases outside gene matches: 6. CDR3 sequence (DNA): TGCAGTGCTAGTTCAGCGGGAGGATCCGAGCAGTACTTC. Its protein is CSASSAGGSEQYF.

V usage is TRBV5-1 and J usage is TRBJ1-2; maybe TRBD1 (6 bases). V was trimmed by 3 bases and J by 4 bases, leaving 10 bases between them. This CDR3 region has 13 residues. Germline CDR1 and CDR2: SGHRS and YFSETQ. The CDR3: CASSWDTSYGYTF. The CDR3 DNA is TGCGCCAGCAGCTGGGACACCTCCTATGGCTACACCTTC. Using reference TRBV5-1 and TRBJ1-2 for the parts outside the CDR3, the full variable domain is KAGVTQTPRYLIKTRGQQVTLSCSPISGHRSVSWYQQTPGQGLQFLFEYFSETQRNKGNFPGRFSGRQFSNSRSEMNVSTLELGDSALYLCASSWDTSYGYTFGSGTRLTVV.

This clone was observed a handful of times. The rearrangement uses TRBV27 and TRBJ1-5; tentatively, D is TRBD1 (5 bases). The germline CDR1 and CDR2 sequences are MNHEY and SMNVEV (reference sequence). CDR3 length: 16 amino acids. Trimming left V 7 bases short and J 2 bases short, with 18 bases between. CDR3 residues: CASKRSGTSGNQPQHF. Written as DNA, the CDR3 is TGTGCCAGCAAGAGGTCAGGGACTAGTGGCAATCAGCCCCAGCATTTT.

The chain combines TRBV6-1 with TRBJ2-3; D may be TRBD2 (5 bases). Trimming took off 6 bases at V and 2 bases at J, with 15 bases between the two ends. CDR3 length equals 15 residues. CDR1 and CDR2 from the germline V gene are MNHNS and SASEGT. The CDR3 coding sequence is TGTGCCAGCAGCATCGACGGGGTACCCACAGATACGCAGTATTTT. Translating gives CASSIDGVPTDTQYF.

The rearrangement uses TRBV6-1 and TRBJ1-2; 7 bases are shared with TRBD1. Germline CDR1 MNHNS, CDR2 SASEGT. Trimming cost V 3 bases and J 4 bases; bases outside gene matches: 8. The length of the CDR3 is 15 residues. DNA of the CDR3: TGTGCCAGCAGTGAGGGACAGTACTCGGTCTATGGCTACACCTTC. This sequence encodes CASSEGQYSVYGYTF.

As DNA, the CDR3 is TGTGCCAGCAGTTACCGGGACAGGTCCACAGATACGCAGTATTTT. Translating gives CASSYRDRSTDTQYF. The chain joins TRBV6-5 to TRBJ2-3; 8 bases are a match to TRBD1. Germline V lookup: CDR1 MNHEY, CDR2 SVGAGI. Trimming at V came to 2 bases and at J to 2 bases, leaving 3 bases not matched to a gene. The CDR3 extends over 15 amino acids.

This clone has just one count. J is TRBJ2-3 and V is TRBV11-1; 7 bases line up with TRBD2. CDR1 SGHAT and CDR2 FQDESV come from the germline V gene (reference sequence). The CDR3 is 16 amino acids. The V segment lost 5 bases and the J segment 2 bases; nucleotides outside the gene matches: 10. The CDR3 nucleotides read TGTGCCAGCAGCCCGCCAGCGGGACCGAACACAGATACGCAGTATTTT. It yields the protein CASSPPAGPNTDTQYF.

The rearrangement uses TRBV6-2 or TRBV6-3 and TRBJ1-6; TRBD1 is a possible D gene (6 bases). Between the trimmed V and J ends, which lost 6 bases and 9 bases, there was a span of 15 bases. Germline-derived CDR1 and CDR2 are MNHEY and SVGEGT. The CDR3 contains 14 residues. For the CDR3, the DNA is TGTGCCAGCAGACGCGGACAGTCGAGTTCACCCCTCCACTTT. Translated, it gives CASRRGQSSSPLHF.

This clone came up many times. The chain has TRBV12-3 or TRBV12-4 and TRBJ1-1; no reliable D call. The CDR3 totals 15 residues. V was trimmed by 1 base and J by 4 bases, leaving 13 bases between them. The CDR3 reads CASSLDSRLATEAFF. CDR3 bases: TGTGCCAGCAGTTTAGATTCGAGGTTGGCCACTGAAGCTTTCTTT.

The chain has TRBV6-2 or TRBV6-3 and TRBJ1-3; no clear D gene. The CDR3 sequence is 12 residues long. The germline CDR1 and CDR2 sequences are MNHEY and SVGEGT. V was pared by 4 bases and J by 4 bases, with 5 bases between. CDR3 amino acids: CASSLGGNTIYF. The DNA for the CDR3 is TGTGCCAGCAGTTTGGGAGGAAACACCATATATTTT.